This T cell receptor (beta chain) was captured in a study of memory CD4+ T cells and cytomegalovirus serostatus. By share, this clone counts as medium-sized. Its antigen is still unknown. Overall study findings and caveats: Suggested: most of the CMV-linked TCR signature lies in CD4+ memory cells.

Single viable CD3+CD4+CD8-CD45RO+ cells were sorted as the memory CD4+ T cells. Donors' CMV status reflects serum IgG against pp150, pp28, p38, p52. CDR3 length equals 16 residues. V lost 4 bases to trimming and J lost 1 base; unmatched junction nucleotides: 5. The germline CDR1 and CDR2 sequences are SGDLS and YYNGEE. Measured with immunoSEQ multiplex PCR; TCRdb has only the in-frame clones, and not every one. In the table there are about 58,000 clones, roughly 85% of which are singletons. This receptor was obtained from an adult in good health and CMV-seronegative. Some clones in this sample may be carry-over from other donors' samples. Sequencing used memory CD4+ T cells from blood. The chain links TRBV9 to TRBJ2-3, with TRBD2 matching 11 bases. CDR3 bases: TGTGCCAGCAGCAGTAGCGGGAGGGCCGGCACAGATACGCAGTATTTT. Translation: CASSSSGRAGTDTQYF. Full variable domain (outside the CDR3, taken from reference TRBV9 and TRBJ2-3): DSGVTQTPKHLITATGQRVTLRCSPRSGDLSVYWYQQSLDQGLQFLIQYYNGEERAKGNILERFSAQQFPDLHSELNLSSLELGDSALYFCASSSSGRAGTDTQYFGPGTRLTVL.